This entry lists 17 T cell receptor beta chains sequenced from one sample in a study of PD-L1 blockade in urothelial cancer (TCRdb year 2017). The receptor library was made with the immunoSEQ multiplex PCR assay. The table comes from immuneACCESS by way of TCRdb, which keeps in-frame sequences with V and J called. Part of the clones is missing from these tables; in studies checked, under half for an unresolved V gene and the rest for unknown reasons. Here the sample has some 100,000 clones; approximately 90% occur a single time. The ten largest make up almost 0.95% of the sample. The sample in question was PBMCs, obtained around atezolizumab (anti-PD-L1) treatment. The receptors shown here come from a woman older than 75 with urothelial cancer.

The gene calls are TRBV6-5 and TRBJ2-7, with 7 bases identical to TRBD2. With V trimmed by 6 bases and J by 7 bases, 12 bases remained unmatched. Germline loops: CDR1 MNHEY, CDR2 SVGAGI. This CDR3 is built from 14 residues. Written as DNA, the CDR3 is TGTGCCAGCAGGCGGACGGGGGGACTATGGGAGCAGTACTTC. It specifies CASRRTGGLWEQYF.

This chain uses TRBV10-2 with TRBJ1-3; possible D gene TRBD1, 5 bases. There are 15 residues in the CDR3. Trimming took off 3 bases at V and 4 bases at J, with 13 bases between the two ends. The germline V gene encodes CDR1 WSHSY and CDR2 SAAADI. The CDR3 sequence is CASSDRETKGNTIYF. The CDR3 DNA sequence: TGCGCCAGCAGTGACAGGGAAACCAAGGGAAACACCATATATTTT.

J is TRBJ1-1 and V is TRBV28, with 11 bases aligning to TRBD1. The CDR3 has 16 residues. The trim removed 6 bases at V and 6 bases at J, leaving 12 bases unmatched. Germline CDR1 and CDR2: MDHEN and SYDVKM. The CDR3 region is CASRPGQGAWLAEAFF. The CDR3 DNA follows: TGTGCCAGCAGACCTGGACAGGGGGCTTGGTTGGCTGAAGCTTTCTTT. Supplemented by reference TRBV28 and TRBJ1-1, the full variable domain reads DVKVTQSSRYLVKRTGEKVFLECVQDMDHENMFWYRQDPGLGLRLIYFSYDVKMKEKGDIPEGYSVSREKKERFSLILESASTNQTSMYLCASRPGQGAWLAEAFFGQGTRLTVV.

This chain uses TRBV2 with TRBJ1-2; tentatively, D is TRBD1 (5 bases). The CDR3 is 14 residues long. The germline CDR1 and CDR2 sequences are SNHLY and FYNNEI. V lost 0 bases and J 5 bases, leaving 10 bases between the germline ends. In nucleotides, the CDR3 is TGTGCCAGCAGTGAAGCGCCAGGGAGGTATGGCTACACCTTC. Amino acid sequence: CASSEAPGRYGYTF.

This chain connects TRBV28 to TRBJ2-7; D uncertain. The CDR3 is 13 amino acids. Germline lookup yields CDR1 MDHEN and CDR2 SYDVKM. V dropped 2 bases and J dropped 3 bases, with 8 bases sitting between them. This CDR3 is CASSLVIGYEQYF. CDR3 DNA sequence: TGTGCCAGCAGTTTAGTCATCGGCTACGAGCAGTACTTC.

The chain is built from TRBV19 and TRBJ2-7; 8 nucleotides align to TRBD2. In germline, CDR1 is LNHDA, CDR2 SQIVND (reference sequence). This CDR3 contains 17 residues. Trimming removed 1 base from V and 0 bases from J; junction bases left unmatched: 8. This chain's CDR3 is CASSIGQLAESSYEQYF. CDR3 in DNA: TGTGCCAGTAGTATAGGTCAACTAGCGGAGAGCTCCTACGAGCAGTACTTC.

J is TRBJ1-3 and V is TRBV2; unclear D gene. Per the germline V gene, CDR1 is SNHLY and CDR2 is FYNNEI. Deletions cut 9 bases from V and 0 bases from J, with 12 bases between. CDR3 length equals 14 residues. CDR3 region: CASYLKSSGNTIYF. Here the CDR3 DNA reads TGTGCCAGTTACCTAAAAAGCTCTGGAAACACCATATATTTT.

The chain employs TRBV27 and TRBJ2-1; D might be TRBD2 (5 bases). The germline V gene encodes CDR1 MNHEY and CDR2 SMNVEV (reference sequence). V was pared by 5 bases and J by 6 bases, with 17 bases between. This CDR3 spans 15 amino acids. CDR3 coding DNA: TGTGCCAGCAGTCCACGGGCGGGCCCACTCAATGAGCAGTTCTTC. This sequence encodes CASSPRAGPLNEQFF.

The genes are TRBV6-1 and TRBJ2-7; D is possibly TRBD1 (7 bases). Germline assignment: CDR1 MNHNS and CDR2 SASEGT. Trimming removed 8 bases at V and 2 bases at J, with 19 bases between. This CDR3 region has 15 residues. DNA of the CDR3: TGTGCCAGCTTCCCGGGGGACAGTCCTCCCTACGAGCAGTACTTC. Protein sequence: CASFPGDSPPYEQYF.

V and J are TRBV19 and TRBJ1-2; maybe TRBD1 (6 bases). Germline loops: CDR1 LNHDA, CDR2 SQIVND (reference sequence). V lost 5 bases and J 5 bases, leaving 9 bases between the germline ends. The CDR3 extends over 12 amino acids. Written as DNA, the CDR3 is TGTGCCAGTAGTGAACAGGGATATGGCTACACCTTC. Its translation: CASSEQGYGYTF. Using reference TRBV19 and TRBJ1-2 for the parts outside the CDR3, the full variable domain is DGGITQSPKYLFRKEGQNVTLSCEQNLNHDAMYWYRQDPGQGLRLIYYSQIVNDFQKGDIAEGYSVSREKKESFPLTVTSAQKNPTAFYLCASSEQGYGYTFGSGTRLTVV.

The chain's CDR3 is CASSLNPVSNTEAFF. The DNA for the CDR3 is TGCGCCAGCAGCTTGAACCCGGTATCGAACACTGAAGCTTTCTTT. J is TRBJ1-1 and V is TRBV5-1, with D hard to call. Trimming removed 1 base at V and 1 base at J, with 11 bases between. Germline V lookup: CDR1 SGHRS, CDR2 YFSETQ. The CDR3 length is 15 residues.

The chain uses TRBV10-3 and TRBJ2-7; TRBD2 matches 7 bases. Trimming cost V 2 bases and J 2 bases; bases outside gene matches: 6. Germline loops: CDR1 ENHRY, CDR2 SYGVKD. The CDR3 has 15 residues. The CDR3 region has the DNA TGTGCCATCAGTGAGGGGGGGACTACGGCCTACGAGCAGTACTTC. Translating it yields CAISEGGTTAYEQYF.

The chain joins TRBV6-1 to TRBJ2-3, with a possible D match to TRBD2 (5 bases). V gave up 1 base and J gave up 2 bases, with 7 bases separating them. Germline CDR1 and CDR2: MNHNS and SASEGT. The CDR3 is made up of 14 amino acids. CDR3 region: CASSEGTFTDTQYF. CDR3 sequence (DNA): TGTGCCAGCAGTGAAGGGACTTTCACAGATACGCAGTATTTT.

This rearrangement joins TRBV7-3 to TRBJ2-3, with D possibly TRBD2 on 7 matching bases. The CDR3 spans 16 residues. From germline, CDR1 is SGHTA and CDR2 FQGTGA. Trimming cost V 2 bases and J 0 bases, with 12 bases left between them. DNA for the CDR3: TGTGCCAGCAGCTTAGGGGGGAGGGGGAGCACAGATACGCAGTATTTT. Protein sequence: CASSLGGRGSTDTQYF.

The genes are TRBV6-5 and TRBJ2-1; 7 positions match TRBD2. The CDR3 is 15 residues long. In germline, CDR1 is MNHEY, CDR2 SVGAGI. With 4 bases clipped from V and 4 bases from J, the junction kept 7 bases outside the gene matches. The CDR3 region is CASSWGRGGYNEQFF. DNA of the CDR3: TGTGCCAGCAGTTGGGGGAGGGGAGGATACAATGAGCAGTTCTTC.

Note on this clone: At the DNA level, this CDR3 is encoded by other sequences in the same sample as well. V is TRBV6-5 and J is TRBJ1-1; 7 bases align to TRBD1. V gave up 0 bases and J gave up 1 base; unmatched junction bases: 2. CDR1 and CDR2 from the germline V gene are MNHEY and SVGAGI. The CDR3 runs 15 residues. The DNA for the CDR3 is TGTGCCAGCAGTTACTCGGGACAGTGGAACACTGAAGCTTTCTTT. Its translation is CASSYSGQWNTEAFF.

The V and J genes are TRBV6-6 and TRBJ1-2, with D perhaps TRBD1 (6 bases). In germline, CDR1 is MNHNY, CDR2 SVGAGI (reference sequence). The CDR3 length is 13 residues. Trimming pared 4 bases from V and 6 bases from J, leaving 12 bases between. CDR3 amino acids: CASSWGGADGYTF. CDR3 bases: TGTGCCAGCAGTTGGGGGGGGGCGGATGGCTACACCTTC.